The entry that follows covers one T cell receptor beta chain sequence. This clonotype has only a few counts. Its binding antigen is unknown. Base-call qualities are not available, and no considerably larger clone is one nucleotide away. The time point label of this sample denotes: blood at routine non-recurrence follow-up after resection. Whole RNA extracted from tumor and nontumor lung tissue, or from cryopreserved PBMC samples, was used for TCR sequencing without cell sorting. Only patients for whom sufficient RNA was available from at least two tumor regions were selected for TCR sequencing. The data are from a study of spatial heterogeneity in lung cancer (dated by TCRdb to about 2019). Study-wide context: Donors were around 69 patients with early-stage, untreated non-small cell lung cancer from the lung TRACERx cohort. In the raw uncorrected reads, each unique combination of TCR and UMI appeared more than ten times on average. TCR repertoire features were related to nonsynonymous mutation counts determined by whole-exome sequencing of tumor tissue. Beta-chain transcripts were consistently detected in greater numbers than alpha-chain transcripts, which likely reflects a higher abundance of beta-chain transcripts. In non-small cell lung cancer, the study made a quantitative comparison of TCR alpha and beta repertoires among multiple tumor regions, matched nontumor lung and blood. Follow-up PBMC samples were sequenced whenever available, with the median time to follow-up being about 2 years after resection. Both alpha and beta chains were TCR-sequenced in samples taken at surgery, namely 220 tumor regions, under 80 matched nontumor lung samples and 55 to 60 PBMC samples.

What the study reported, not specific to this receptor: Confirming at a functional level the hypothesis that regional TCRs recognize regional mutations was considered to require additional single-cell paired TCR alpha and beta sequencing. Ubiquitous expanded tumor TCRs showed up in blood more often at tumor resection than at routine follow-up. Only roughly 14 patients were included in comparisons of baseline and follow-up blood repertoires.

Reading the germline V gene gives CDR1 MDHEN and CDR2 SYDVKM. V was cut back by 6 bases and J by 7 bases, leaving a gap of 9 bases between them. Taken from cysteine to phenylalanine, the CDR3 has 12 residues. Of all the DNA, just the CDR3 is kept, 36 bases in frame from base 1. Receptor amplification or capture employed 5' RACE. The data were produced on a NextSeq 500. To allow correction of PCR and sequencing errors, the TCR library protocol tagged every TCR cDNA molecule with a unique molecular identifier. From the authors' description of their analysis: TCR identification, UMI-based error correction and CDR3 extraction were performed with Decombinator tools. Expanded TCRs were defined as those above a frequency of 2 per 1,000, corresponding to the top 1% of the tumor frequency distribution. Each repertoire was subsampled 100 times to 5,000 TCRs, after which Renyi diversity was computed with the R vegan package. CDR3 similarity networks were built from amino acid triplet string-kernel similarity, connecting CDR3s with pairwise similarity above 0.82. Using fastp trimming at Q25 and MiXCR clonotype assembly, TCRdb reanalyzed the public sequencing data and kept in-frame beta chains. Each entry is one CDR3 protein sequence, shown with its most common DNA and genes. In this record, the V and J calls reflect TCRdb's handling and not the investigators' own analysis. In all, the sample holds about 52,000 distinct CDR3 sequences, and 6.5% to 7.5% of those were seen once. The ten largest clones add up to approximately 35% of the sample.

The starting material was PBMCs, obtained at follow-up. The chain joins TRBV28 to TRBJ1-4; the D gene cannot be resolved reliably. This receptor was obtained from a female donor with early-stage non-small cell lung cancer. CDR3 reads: CASRRFGEKLFF. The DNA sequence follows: TGTGCCAGCAGACGCTTTGGTGAAAAACTGTTTTTT.